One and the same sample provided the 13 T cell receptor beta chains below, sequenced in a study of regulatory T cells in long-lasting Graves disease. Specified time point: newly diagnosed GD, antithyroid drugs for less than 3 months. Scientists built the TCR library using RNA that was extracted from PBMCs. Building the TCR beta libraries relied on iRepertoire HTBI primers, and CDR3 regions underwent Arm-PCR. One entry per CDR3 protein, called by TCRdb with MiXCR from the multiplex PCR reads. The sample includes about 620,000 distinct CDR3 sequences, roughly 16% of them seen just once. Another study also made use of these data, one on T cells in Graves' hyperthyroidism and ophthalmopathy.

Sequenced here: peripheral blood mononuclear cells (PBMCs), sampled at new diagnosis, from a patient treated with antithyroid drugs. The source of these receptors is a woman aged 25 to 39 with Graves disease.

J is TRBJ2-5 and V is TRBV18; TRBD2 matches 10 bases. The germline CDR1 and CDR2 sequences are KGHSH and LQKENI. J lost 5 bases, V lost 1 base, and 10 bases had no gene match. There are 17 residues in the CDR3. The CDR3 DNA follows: TGTGCCAGCTCACCACGTGTTGGGACTAGCGATTCGGAGACCCAGTACTTC. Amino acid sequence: CASSPRVGTSDSETQYF.

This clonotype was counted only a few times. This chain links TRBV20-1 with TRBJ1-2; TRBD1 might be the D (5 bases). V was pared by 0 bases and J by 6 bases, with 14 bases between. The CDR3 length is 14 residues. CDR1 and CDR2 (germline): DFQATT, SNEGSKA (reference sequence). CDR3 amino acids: CSARDPGLRDGYTF. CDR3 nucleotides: TGCAGTGCTAGAGATCCGGGACTAAGGGATGGCTACACCTTC.

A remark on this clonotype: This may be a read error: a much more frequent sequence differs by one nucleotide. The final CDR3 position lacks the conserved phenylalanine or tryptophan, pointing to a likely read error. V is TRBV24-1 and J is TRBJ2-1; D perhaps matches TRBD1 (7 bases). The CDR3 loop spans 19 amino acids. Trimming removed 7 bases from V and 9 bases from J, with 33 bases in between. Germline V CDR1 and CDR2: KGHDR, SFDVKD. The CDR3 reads CATSSLSHRGLGAVGEQFL. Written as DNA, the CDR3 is TGTGCCACCAGCTCGCTTAGTCACAGGGGACTTGGCGCGGTTGGTGAGCAGTTCCTC.

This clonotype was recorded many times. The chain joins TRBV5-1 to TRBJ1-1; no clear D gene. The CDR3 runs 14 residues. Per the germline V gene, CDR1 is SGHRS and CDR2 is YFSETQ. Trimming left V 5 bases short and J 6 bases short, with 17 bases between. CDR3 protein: CASRMRVEAAEAFF. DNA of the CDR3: TGCGCCAGCAGAATGCGGGTCGAGGCCGCTGAAGCTTTCTTT.

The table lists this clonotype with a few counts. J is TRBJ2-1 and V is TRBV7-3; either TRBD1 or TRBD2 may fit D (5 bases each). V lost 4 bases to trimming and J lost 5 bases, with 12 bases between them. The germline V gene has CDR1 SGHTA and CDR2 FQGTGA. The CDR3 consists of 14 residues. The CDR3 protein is CASSSRESDNEQFF. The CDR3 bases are TGTGCCAGCAGCTCCAGGGAGTCGGACAATGAGCAGTTCTTC.

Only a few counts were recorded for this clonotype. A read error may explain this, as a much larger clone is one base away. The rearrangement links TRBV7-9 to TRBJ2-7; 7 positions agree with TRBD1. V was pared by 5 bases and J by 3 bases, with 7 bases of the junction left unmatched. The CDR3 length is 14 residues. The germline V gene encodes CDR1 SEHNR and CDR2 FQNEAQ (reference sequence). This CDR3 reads CASSPGTVNYEQYF. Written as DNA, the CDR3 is TGTGCCAGCAGCCCCGGGACAGTAAACTACGAGCAGTACTTC.

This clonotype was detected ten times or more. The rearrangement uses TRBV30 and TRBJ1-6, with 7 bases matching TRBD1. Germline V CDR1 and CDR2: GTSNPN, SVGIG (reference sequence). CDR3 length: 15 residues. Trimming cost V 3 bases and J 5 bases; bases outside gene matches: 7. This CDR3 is CAWRPPGTDNSPLHF. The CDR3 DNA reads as TGTGCCTGGAGGCCTCCCGGGACAGATAATTCACCCCTCCACTTT.

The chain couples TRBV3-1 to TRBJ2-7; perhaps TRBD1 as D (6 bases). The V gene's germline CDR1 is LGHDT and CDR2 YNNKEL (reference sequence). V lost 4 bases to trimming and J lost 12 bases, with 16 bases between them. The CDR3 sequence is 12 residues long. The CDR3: CASSLGRDNLYF. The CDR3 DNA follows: TGTGCCAGCAGCCTAGGCAGGGACAATTTGTACTTC.

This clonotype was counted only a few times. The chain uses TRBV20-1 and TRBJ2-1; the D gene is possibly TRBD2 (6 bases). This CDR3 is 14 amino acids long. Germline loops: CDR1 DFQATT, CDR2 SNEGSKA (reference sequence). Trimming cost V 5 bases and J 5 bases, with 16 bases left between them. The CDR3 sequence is CSALTGLANNEQFF. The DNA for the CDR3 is TGCAGTGCTCTAACGGGGCTAGCGAACAATGAGCAGTTCTTC.

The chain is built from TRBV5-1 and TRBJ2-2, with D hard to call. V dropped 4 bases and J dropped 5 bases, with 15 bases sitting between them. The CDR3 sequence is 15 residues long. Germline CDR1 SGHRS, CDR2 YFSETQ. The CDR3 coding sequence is TGCGCCAGCAGCCCCTCGACCTTGAGAACCGGGGAGCTGTTTTTT. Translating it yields CASSPSTLRTGELFF.

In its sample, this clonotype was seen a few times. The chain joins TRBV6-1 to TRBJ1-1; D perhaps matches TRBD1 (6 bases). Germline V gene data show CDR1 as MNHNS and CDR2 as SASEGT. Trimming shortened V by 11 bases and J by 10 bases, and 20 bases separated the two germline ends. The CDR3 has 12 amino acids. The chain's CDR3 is CAQDPPGTTAFF. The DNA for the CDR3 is TGTGCCCAGGATCCACCCGGGACAACAGCTTTCTTT.

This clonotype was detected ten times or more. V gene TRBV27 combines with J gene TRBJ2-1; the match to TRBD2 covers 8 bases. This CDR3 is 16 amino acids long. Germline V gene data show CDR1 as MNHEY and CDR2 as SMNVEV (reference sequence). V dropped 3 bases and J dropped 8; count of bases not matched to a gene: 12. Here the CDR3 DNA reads TGTGCCAGCAGTTTTGGGTTTGGCGGGAGGTTTTATGAGCAGTTCTTC. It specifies CASSFGFGGRFYEQFF.

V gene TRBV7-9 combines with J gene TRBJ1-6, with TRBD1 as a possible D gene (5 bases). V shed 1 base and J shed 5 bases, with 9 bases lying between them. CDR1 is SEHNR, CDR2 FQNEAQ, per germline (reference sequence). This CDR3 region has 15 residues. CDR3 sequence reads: CASSLGGANNSPLHF. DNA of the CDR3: TGTGCCAGCAGCTTAGGGGGCGCGAATAATTCACCCCTCCACTTT.